The 9 T cell receptor beta chains reported below all come from one sample, sequenced in a study of human T cells and chemical hapten exposure. TCRdb used MiXCR to reprocess the RACE reads, holding one entry per CDR3 protein. The sample records over 100,000 distinct CDR3 sequences, 9% to 9.5% being singletons. Time point here: patch test 2, 6 weeks after DPC sensitization. Treatment noted: therapeutic diphenylcyclopropenone sensitization with weekly scalp DPC. Sequences were derived from whole blood, sampled in connection with sensitization to the hapten diphenylcyclopropenone (DPC). The receptors shown here come from a woman aged 35 to 49 with alopecia areata. Some clones in this sample may be carry-over from other donors' samples.

This clonotype showed up many times. The V call is TRBV24-1, the J call TRBJ2-3, with D uncertain. CDR3 length: 13 amino acids. With 7 bases removed from V and 1 base from J, the gap between germline ends came to 8 bases. Germline CDR1 is KGHDR and CDR2 is SFDVKD. The CDR3 loop reads CATRAPGTDTQYF. CDR3 DNA sequence: TGTGCCACCAGGGCCCCTGGCACAGATACGCAGTATTTT.

V usage is TRBV12-2 and J usage is TRBJ2-7; the table assigns TRBD1, which was not confirmed against the DNA. TRBV12-2 is annotated as a pseudogene. This CDR3 is 18 amino acids long. The CDR3 DNA is TGTGCAAGTCGCTTATTGTTAGGTATGGGGGGCCCGAGCCCCGAGCAGTACTTC. As protein: CASRLLLGMGGPSPEQYF.

This clonotype was recorded a few times. The chain uses TRBV29-1 and TRBJ2-1; 9 bases line up with TRBD2. V lost 7 bases to trimming and J lost 9 bases; unmatched junction nucleotides: 4. The CDR3 loop spans 11 amino acids. CDR1 SQVTM and CDR2 ANQGSEA come from the germline V gene. CDR3 in amino acids: CSGGTSTEQFF. The DNA for the CDR3 is TGCAGCGGGGGGACTAGCACTGAGCAGTTCTTC.

The sample holds many counts of this clonotype. This chain connects TRBV6-2 or TRBV6-3 to TRBJ1-2; TRBD1 matches at 8 bases. Germline V gene lookup returns CDR1 MNHEY and CDR2 SVGEGT. The CDR3 spans 12 residues. V was clipped by 10 bases and J by 6 bases; unmatched bases: 7. In nucleotides, the CDR3 is TGTGCCATCTCGAACAGGGGGGATGGCTACACCTTC. Protein sequence: CAISNRGDGYTF.

This chain connects TRBV25-1 to TRBJ1-2, with D tentatively TRBD1 (6 bases). Trimming left V 0 bases short and J 7 bases short, with 15 bases between. CDR1 MGHDK and CDR2 SYGVNS come from the germline V gene. This CDR3 contains 15 residues. CDR3 DNA: TGTGCCAGCAGTGAATACCCGGAACAGGGAGGTGGCTACACCTTC. Its protein is CASSEYPEQGGGYTF.

Ten or more counts support this clonotype. The genes are TRBV14 and TRBJ1-1; possible D gene TRBD1, 5 bases. This CDR3 has 13 residues. Per the germline V gene, CDR1 is SGHDN and CDR2 is FVKESK. Trimming stripped 5 bases from V and 4 bases from J, with 11 bases between. The CDR3 coding sequence is TGTGCCAGCAGCGTTTCAGGGACCACTGAAGCTTTCTTT. Translating it yields CASSVSGTTEAFF.

This clonotype was detected ten times or more. The chain recombines TRBV6-5 with TRBJ1-4; TRBD1 is a possible D gene (5 bases). This CDR3 contains 15 residues. CDR1 is MNHEY and CDR2 is SVGAGI in the germline V gene. The germline V and J ends were trimmed by 5 bases and 6 bases, with 16 bases remaining between them. CDR3 loop: CASSRAFRVDEKLFF. The CDR3 region has the DNA TGTGCCAGCAGTCGGGCTTTCAGGGTGGATGAAAAACTGTTTTTT.

This clonotype appeared many times. The J gene is TRBJ1-5, the V gene TRBV18; weak D call: TRBD1 (5 bases). CDR3 length: 14 amino acids. The V gene's germline CDR1 is KGHSH and CDR2 LQKENI. Trimming shortened V by 2 bases and J by 6 bases, and 11 bases separated the two germline ends. The CDR3 DNA is TGTGCCAGCTCACCAATACGGCAGGGTCAGCCCCAGCATTTT. Protein sequence: CASSPIRQGQPQHF.

The chain uses TRBV11-2 and TRBJ2-2, with 11 bases identical to TRBD1. CDR1 SGHAT and CDR2 FQNNGV come from the germline V gene. This CDR3 comprises 15 residues. V shed 7 bases and J 9 bases; nucleotides not matched to a gene: 10. The chain's CDR3 is CASNLRDRGTRELFF. CDR3 DNA: TGTGCCAGCAACCTACGGGACAGGGGGACCCGGGAGCTGTTTTTT.